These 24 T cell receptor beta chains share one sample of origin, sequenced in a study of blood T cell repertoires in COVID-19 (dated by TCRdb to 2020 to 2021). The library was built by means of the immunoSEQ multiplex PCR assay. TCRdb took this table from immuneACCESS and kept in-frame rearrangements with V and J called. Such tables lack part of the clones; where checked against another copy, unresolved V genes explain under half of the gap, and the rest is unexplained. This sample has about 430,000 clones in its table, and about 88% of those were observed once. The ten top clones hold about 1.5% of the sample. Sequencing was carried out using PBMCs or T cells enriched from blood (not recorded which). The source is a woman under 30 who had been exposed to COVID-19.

This CDR3 is CASRSKGGVSETQYF. The CDR3 DNA is TGTGCCAGCCGTAGTAAAGGGGGCGTCTCGGAGACCCAGTACTTC. The rearrangement links TRBV18 to TRBJ2-5; 7 bases align to TRBD1. This CDR3 has 15 amino acids. The V and J ends lost 8 bases and 5 bases, in that order; junction bases with no gene match: 14. Germline CDR1 is KGHSH and CDR2 is LQKENI.

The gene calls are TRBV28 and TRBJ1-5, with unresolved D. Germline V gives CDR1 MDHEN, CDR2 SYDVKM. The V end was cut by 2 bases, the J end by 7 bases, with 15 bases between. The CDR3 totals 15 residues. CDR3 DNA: TGTGCCAGCAGTTTAGAGGGTGGTACGGGACAGCCCCAGCATTTT. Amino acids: CASSLEGGTGQPQHF.

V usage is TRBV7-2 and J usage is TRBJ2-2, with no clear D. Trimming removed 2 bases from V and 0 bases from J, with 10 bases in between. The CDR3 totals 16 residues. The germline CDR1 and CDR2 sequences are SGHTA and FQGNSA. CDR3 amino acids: CASSLFGQPNTGELFF. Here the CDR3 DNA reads TGTGCCAGCAGCTTATTTGGGCAGCCGAACACCGGGGAGCTGTTTTTT.

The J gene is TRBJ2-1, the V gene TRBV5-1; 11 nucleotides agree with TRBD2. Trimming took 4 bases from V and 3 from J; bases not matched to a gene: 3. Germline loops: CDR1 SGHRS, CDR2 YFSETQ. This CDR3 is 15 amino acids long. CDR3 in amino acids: CASSRLAGSYNEQFF. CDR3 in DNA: TGCGCCAGCAGCCGACTAGCGGGAAGCTACAATGAGCAGTTCTTC.

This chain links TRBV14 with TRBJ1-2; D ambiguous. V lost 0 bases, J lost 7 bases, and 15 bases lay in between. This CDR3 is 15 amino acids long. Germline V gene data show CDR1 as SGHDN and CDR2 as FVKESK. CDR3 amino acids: CASSQDFPGVGGYTF. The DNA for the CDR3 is TGTGCCAGCAGCCAAGATTTCCCGGGTGTGGGTGGCTACACCTTC.

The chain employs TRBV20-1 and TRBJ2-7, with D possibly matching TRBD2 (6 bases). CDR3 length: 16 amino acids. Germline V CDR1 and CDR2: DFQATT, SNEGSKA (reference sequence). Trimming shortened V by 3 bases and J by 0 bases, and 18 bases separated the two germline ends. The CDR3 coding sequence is TGCAGTGCTAGTCCGCTCTTGGAGGGGAGCTCCTACGAGCAGTACTTC. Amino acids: CSASPLLEGSSYEQYF.

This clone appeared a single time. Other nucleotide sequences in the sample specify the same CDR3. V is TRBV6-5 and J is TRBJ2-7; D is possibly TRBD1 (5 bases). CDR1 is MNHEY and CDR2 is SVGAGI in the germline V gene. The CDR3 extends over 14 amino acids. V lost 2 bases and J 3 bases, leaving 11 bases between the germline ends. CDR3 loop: CASSYGQGSYEQYF. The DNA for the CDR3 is TGTGCCAGCAGTTACGGGCAGGGCAGCTACGAGCAGTACTTC.

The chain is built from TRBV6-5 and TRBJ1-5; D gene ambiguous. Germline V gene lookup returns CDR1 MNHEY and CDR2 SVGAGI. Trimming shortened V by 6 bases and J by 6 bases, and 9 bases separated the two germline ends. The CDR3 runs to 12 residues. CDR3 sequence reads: CASSPPGQPQHF. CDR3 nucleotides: TGTGCCAGCAGCCCCCCGGGTCAGCCCCAGCATTTT.

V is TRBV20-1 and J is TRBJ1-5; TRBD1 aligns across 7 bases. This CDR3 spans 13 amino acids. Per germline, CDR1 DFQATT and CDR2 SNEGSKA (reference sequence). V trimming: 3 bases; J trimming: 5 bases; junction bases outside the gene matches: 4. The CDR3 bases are TGCAGTGCTAGTCAAGACAGGGATCAGCCCCAGCATTTT. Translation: CSASQDRDQPQHF.

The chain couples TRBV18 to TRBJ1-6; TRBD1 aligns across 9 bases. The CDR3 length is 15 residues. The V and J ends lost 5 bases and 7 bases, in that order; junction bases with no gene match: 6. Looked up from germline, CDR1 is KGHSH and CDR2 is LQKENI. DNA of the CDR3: TGTGCCAGCTCAGTAAGGACAGGGGAGAATTCACCCCTCCACTTT. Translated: CASSVRTGENSPLHF.

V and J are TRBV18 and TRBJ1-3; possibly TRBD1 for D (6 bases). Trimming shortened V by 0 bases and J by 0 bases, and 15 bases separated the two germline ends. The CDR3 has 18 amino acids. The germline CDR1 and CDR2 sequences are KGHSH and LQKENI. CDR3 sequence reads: CASSPPIRGGYSGNTIYF. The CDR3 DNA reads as TGTGCCAGCTCACCACCGATTAGGGGGGGATACTCTGGAAACACCATATATTTT.

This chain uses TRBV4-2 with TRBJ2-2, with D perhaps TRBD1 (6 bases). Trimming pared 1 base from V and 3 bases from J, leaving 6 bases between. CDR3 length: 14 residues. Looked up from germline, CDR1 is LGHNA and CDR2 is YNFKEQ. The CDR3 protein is CASSQGQDTGELFF. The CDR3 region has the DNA TGTGCCAGCAGCCAAGGACAGGACACCGGGGAGCTGTTTTTT.

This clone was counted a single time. CDR3 residues: CASSDRGQGQETQYF. For the CDR3, the DNA is TGTGCCAGCAGTGATAGGGGACAGGGGCAAGAGACCCAGTACTTC. V and J are TRBV6-1 and TRBJ2-5; 10 bases are shared with TRBD1. Trimming cost V 3 bases and J 2 bases; bases outside gene matches: 3. The CDR3 consists of 15 residues. Germline V CDR1 and CDR2: MNHNS, SASEGT.

For the CDR3, the DNA is TGCGCCAGCAGCGTTACAGGGGATCAGGGCTACACCTTC. This gives the protein CASSVTGDQGYTF. This chain connects TRBV5-1 to TRBJ1-2; 7 bases line up with TRBD1. The J segment lost 8 bases and the V segment lost 4 bases, leaving 8 bases of the junction unmatched. In germline, CDR1 is SGHRS, CDR2 YFSETQ. The length of the CDR3 is 13 residues. Looking up the rest from reference TRBV5-1 and TRBJ1-2 gives the full variable domain: KAGVTQTPRYLIKTRGQQVTLSCSPISGHRSVSWYQQTPGQGLQFLFEYFSETQRNKGNFPGRFSGRQFSNSRSEMNVSTLELGDSALYLCASSVTGDQGYTFGSGTRLTVV.

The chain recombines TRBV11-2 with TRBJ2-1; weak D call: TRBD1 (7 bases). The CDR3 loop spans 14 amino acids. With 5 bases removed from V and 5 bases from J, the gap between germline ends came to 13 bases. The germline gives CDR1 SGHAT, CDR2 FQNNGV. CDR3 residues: CASSPRGDHNEQFF. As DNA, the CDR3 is TGTGCCAGCAGCCCCAGGGGGGACCACAATGAGCAGTTCTTC.

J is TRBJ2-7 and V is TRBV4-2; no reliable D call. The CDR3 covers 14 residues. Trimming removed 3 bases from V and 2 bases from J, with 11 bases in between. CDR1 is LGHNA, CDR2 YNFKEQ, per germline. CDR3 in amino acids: CASSQRVQAYEQYF. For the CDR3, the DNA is TGTGCCAGCAGCCAGCGAGTCCAAGCCTACGAGCAGTACTTC.

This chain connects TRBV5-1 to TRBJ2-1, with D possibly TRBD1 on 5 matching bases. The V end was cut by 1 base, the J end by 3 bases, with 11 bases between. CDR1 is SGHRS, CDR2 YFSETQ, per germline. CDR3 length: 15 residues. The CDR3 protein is CASSLTGENYNEQFF. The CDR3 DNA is TGCGCCAGCAGCTTGACAGGAGAGAACTACAATGAGCAGTTCTTC.

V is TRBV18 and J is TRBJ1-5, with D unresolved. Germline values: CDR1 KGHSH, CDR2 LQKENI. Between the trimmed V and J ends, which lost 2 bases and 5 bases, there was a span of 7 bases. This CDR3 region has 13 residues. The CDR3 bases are TGTGCCAGCTCACCAGGCTCTGATCAGCCCCAGCATTTT. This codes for CASSPGSDQPQHF.

The CDR3 spells CASGPGQGKTQYF. DNA of the CDR3: TGTGCTAGTGGACCAGGACAGGGGAAAACGCAGTACTTC. The V call is TRBV12-5, the J call TRBJ2-7, with TRBD1 matching over 9 bases. The CDR3 contains 13 residues. Germline V gene data show CDR1 as LGHNT and CDR2 as FRNRAP. J lost 9 bases, V lost 6 bases, and 9 bases had no gene match.

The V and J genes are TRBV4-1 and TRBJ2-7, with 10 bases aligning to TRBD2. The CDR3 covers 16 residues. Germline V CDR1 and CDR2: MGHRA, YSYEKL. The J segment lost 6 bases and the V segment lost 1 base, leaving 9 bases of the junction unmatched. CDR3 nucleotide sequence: TGCGCCAGCAGCCAAGTAGGCCTAGCGGGAGAAGCCGAGCAGTACTTC. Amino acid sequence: CASSQVGLAGEAEQYF.

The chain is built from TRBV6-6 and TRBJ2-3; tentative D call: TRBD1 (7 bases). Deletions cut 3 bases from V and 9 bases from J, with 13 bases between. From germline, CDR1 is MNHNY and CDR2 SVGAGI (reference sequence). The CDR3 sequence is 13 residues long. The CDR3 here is CASSYNPGGTQYF. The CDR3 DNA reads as TGTGCCAGCAGTTATAACCCAGGGGGGACGCAGTATTTT.

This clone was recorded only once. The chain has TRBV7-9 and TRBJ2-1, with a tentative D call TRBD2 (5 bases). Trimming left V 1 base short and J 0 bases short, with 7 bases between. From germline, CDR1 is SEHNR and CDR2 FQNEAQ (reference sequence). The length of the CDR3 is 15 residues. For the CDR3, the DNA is TGTGCCAGCAGCTTAGGAGCGGTCTCCTACAATGAGCAGTTCTTC. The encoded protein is CASSLGAVSYNEQFF.

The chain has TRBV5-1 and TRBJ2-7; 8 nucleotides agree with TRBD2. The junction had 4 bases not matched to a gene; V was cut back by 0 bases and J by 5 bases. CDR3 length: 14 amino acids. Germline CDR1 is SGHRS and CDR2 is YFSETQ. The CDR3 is CASSLEREINEQYF. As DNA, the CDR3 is TGCGCCAGCAGCTTGGAGCGGGAGATCAACGAGCAGTACTTC. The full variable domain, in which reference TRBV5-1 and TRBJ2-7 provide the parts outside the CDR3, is KAGVTQTPRYLIKTRGQQVTLSCSPISGHRSVSWYQQTPGQGLQFLFEYFSETQRNKGNFPGRFSGRQFSNSRSEMNVSTLELGDSALYLCASSLEREINEQYFGPGTRLTVT.

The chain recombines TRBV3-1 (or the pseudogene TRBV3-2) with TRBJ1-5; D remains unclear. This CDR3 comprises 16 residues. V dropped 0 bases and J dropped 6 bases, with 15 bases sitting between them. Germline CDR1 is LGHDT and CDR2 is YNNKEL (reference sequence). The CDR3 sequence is CASSQEGTAGFQPQHF. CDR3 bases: TGTGCCAGCAGCCAAGAGGGAACAGCGGGATTTCAGCCCCAGCATTTT.